The 20 T cell receptor beta chains below all came from one sample that was sequenced in a study of T cell repertoires in aging, cancer and after chemotherapy. Multiplex touch-down PCR with TRB-A/B primers amplified rearranged V-D-J TRB sequences. Each CDR3 protein gets one entry after TCRdb re-called the multiplex PCR reads with MiXCR. The table shows some 2,900 distinct CDR3 sequences, with about 33% occurring only once. The template was genomic DNA from peripheral blood, not RNA. Material: blood. These receptor sequences come from a human donor with a solid tumor.

This clonotype came up a few times. The chain recombines TRBV30 with TRBJ2-7, with unresolved D. CDR3 length: 11 amino acids. V was pared by 6 bases and J by 8 bases, with 14 bases between. Germline V gene sequence: CDR1 GTSNPN, CDR2 SVGIG (reference sequence). The CDR3 nucleotides read TGTGCCTGCTTACTGCGGAATAAGCAGTACTTC. It is translated as CACLLRNKQYF.

This clonotype was counted a few times. The chain couples TRBV12-3 or TRBV12-4 to TRBJ1-2; tentative D call: TRBD1 (6 bases). The V end lost 3 bases, the J end lost 8 bases, and 13 bases lay between the germline ends. This CDR3 is built from 13 residues. CDR3 nucleotide sequence: TGTGCCAGCAGTTTCGGGGGGCGCGGAGGCTACACCTTC. Its translation is CASSFGGRGGYTF.

This clonotype is termed medium-sized (0.01 to 0.1%). This chain joins TRBV6-2 or TRBV6-3 and TRBJ1-1; TRBD1 is a possible D gene (5 bases). Trimming left V 2 bases short and J 1 base short, with 17 bases between. This CDR3 is built from 17 residues. Per the germline V gene, CDR1 is MNHEY and CDR2 is SVGEGT. CDR3 DNA sequence: TGTGCCAGCAGTTACGAGGACCGGGGAACAGGGAACACTGAAGCTTTCTTT. This codes for CASSYEDRGTGNTEAFF.

This clonotype is a singleton in its sample. The conserved phenylalanine or tryptophan is not found at the CDR3 terminus, so this likely reflects a read error. The gene calls are TRBV5-6 and TRBJ2-5, with D possibly being TRBD1 or TRBD2 (5 bases each). The CDR3 is 16 amino acids. Trimming shortened V by 2 bases and J by 5 bases, and 19 bases separated the two germline ends. Looked up from germline, CDR1 is SGHDT and CDR2 is YYEEEE. The CDR3, as DNA: TGTGCCAGCAGCTTCAAGCCGGGACCAGCGAAGGAGACCCAGTACTCC. This encodes CASSFKPGPAKETQYS.

This clonotype was seen only a few times. The chain employs TRBV20-1 and TRBJ2-1; D remains ambiguous. The CDR3 contains 13 residues. The germline V gene encodes CDR1 DFQATT and CDR2 SNEGSKA (reference sequence). With 0 bases removed from V and 4 bases from J, the gap between germline ends came to 7 bases. CDR3 amino acids: CSARDSHYNEQFF. For the CDR3, the DNA is TGCAGTGCTAGAGATAGCCATTACAATGAGCAGTTCTTC.

This clonotype came up a few times. The chain joins TRBV20-1 to TRBJ2-2; D assignment may be TRBD1 or TRBD2 (6 bases each). In germline, CDR1 is DFQATT, CDR2 SNEGSKA (reference sequence). The ends were cut back, 0 bases at V and 5 bases at J, with 13 bases in the middle. This CDR3 comprises 15 residues. The CDR3 region has the DNA TGCAGTGCTAGAGATGGGGGGCGGGGAACCGGGGAGCTGTTTTTT. The encoded protein is CSARDGGRGTGELFF.

Of note for this clonotype: One junction end disagrees with the germline gene, perhaps due to a read error. The chain joins TRBV5-6 to TRBJ1-6; 7 positions agree with TRBD1. Looked up from germline, CDR1 is SGHDT and CDR2 is YYEEEE. The CDR3 totals 16 residues. CDR3 DNA: TGCGCCAGCAGCCGGGACAGAAGCTCCTATAATTCACCCCTCCACTTT. Translating gives CASSRDRSSYNSPLHF.

The chain links TRBV19 to TRBJ1-1, with 8 bases fitting TRBD1. The CDR3 is made up of 13 amino acids. Germline V gene lookup returns CDR1 LNHDA and CDR2 SQIVND (reference sequence). The V gene end was trimmed by 4 bases and the J gene end by 4 bases; junction bases not matched to a gene: 2. CDR3 protein: CASSNTGGTEAFF. As DNA, the CDR3 is TGTGCCAGTAGTAACACAGGGGGCACTGAAGCTTTCTTT. The variable domain in full, completed from reference TRBV19 and TRBJ1-1, reads DGGITQSPKYLFRKEGQNVTLSCEQNLNHDAMYWYRQDPGQGLRLIYYSQIVNDFQKGDIAEGYSVSREKKESFPLTVTSAQKNPTAFYLCASSNTGGTEAFFGQGTRLTVV.

V gene TRBV5-4 combines with J gene TRBJ2-2, with TRBD1 identical over 12 bases. This CDR3 has 18 amino acids. The germline gives CDR1 SGHNT, CDR2 YYREEE (reference sequence). V lost 3 bases to trimming and J lost 6 bases; unmatched junction nucleotides: 12. The CDR3 sequence: CASSSPKPGQGASGELFF. CDR3 in DNA: TGTGCCAGCAGCTCCCCAAAACCGGGACAGGGGGCGTCCGGGGAGCTGTTTTTT.

This clonotype was detected once. The chain carries TRBV7-2 and TRBJ1-2; the D is unclear. Trimming shortened V by 5 bases and J by 8 bases, and 15 bases separated the two germline ends. Per the germline V gene, CDR1 is SGHTA and CDR2 is FQGNSA. The CDR3 has 13 residues. The CDR3 region is CASSPEPGIGYTF. In DNA, the CDR3 is TGTGCCAGCAGCCCCGAACCGGGAATCGGCTACACCTTC.

The rearrangement joins TRBV15 to TRBJ2-5; the match to TRBD1 covers 7 bases. This CDR3 is built from 17 residues. V was clipped by 11 bases and J by 8 bases; unmatched bases: 26. Looked up from germline, CDR1 is LNHNV and CDR2 is YYDKDF (reference sequence). Written as DNA, the CDR3 is TGTGCCGTCGGGACCCTTCGAGCTCCGGGACAGAGTGGTACCCAGTACTTC. Its translation is CAVGTLRAPGQSGTQYF.

CDR3 nucleotides: TGTGCCAGCAGCCCATCGTTGAGGGGGGCCGCCTACGAGCAGTACTTC. The encoded protein is CASSPSLRGAAYEQYF. This rearrangement joins TRBV7-9 to TRBJ2-7; D possibly uses TRBD1 or TRBD2 (6 bases each). CDR3 length: 16 residues. The V gene's germline CDR1 is SEHNR and CDR2 FQNEAQ (reference sequence). V was cut by 5 bases and J by 2 bases, with 19 bases left in between.

The chain is built from TRBV7-6 and TRBJ1-2; D not resolved. V lost 5 bases and J lost 1, with 14 bases in between. Germline-derived CDR1 and CDR2 are SGHVS and FNYEAQ. The CDR3 runs to 15 residues. CDR3 bases: TGTGCCAGCAGCCCCCTAGATAAACTTAACTATGGCTACACCTTC. This translates into CASSPLDKLNYGYTF.

The chain recombines TRBV20-1 with TRBJ2-1, with 9 bases that match TRBD2. With 3 bases clipped from V and 4 bases from J, the junction kept 4 bases outside the gene matches. The CDR3 is 14 residues long. Germline V gene lookup returns CDR1 DFQATT and CDR2 SNEGSKA (reference sequence). CDR3 region: CSASILAGYNEQFF. CDR3 nucleotide sequence: TGCAGTGCTAGTATTCTAGCGGGGTACAATGAGCAGTTCTTC.

This clonotype was detected a few times. The rearrangement links TRBV5-6 to TRBJ2-3; 9 nucleotides align to TRBD2. The junction had 5 bases not matched to a gene; V was cut back by 3 bases and J by 0 bases. CDR1 is SGHDT and CDR2 is YYEEEE in the germline V gene. CDR3 length: 16 amino acids. The CDR3 loop reads CASSSLAGASTDTQYF. CDR3 coding DNA: TGTGCCAGCAGCTCCTTAGCGGGGGCCAGCACAGATACGCAGTATTTT.

V is TRBV5-1 and J is TRBJ2-3; no firm D call. The CDR3 covers 16 residues. Trimming took off 2 bases at V and 0 bases at J, with 13 bases between the two ends. Germline loops: CDR1 SGHRS, CDR2 YFSETQ. The CDR3 reads CASSLGLLISTDTQYF. The CDR3 bases are TGCGCCAGCAGCTTAGGGCTACTCATTAGCACAGATACGCAGTATTTT.

V usage is TRBV6-1 and J usage is TRBJ1-5, with D possibly being TRBD1 (6 bases). The V gene lost 2 bases and the J gene lost 4 bases, with 12 bases spanning the gap. This CDR3 has 15 residues. Germline CDR1 is MNHNS and CDR2 is SASEGT. The CDR3 is CASSEFGGGNQPQHF. The CDR3 DNA is TGTGCCAGCAGTGAATTCGGGGGCGGGAATCAGCCCCAGCATTTT.

This clonotype was picked up a small number of times. The chain uses TRBV19 and TRBJ1-1, with D unclear. From germline, CDR1 is LNHDA and CDR2 SQIVND (reference sequence). V shed 7 bases and J shed 10 bases, with 25 bases lying between them. The CDR3 is made up of 15 amino acids. The CDR3 is CASMSRGFPPRGAFF. The CDR3 bases are TGTGCCAGTATGTCGAGAGGTTTCCCTCCAAGAGGAGCTTTCTTT.

V is TRBV11-1 and J is TRBJ1-4, with 7 bases that match TRBD1. Trimming cost V 0 bases and J 6 bases; bases outside gene matches: 4. The CDR3 loop spans 15 amino acids. Germline-derived CDR1 and CDR2 are SGHAT and FQDESV (reference sequence). The CDR3 region is CASSLANRGDEKLFF. The CDR3 coding sequence is TGTGCCAGCAGCTTAGCGAACAGGGGAGATGAAAAACTGTTTTTT.

The J gene is TRBJ1-3, the V gene TRBV20-1; D unclear. The CDR3 length is 16 residues. With 4 bases removed from V and 0 bases from J, the gap between germline ends came to 16 bases. Germline V gives CDR1 DFQATT, CDR2 SNEGSKA (reference sequence). The CDR3 nucleotides read TGCAGTGCTATCGGCGGGAAGACGGTCTCTGGAAACACCATATATTTT. Translating it yields CSAIGGKTVSGNTIYF.